A single sample is the source of the 29 T cell receptor beta chains below, sequenced in a study of cytomegalovirus exposure and HLA in healthy donors. The PCR had 60 Vbeta and 13 Jbeta primers. Using immunoSEQ multiplex PCR, the repertoire was profiled, and TCRdb retains in-frame clones only, with some absent. The repertoire table contains tens of thousands of clones. Sequencing was done on a sample of PBMCs. Receptors originate from a young man in good health and CMV-seropositive.

This rearrangement joins TRBV6-1 to TRBJ1-5; possibly TRBD1 for D (5 bases). The V end lost 1 base, the J end lost 3 bases, and 13 bases lay between the germline ends. CDR3 length equals 16 residues. Germline-derived CDR1 and CDR2 are MNHNS and SASEGT. CDR3 bases: TGTGCCAGCAGTGAAGAGAGGGACTGGGACAATCAGCCCCAGCATTTT. It is translated as CASSEERDWDNQPQHF.

V is TRBV2 and J is TRBJ1-5; the D gene is possibly TRBD1 (5 bases). CDR1 and CDR2 from the germline V gene are SNHLY and FYNNEI. CDR3 length: 15 residues. Between the trimmed V and J ends, which lost 7 bases and 0 bases, there was a span of 13 bases. This chain's CDR3 is CASTHRNYSNQPQHF. The CDR3 DNA sequence: TGTGCCAGCACCCACAGGAATTATAGCAATCAGCCCCAGCATTTT.

This chain connects TRBV19 to TRBJ2-7, with 11 bases matching TRBD2. Germline CDR1 and CDR2: LNHDA and SQIVND (reference sequence). The CDR3 has 15 residues. Losses at the gene ends were 1 base for V and 6 bases for J; bases not matched to a gene: 5. DNA of the CDR3: TGTGCCAGTAGTATAGGTAGCGGGAGGGCCCTCGAGCAGTACTTC. It is translated as CASSIGSGRALEQYF.

This chain uses TRBV6-4 with TRBJ1-5; 8 positions match TRBD1. The V gene's germline CDR1 is MRHNA and CDR2 SNTAGT. V lost 0 bases and J lost 0; bases outside the gene matches: 7. The CDR3 is 18 amino acids. The DNA for the CDR3 is TGTGCCAGCAGTGACTCGGACAGGGCAAGGGATAGCAATCAGCCCCAGCATTTT. Amino acid sequence: CASSDSDRARDSNQPQHF.

The J gene is TRBJ2-7, the V gene TRBV18; 8 nucleotides line up with TRBD1. The germline V gene has CDR1 KGHSH and CDR2 LQKENI. V lost 3 bases to trimming and J lost 2 bases; unmatched junction nucleotides: 6. This CDR3 has 15 residues. The CDR3: CASSPSGQDAYEQYF. For the CDR3, the DNA is TGTGCCAGCTCACCTTCGGGACAGGATGCCTACGAGCAGTACTTC.

The CDR3 is CAWSLLAVDNEQFF. The CDR3 nucleotides read TGTGCCTGGAGTCTTCTAGCGGTTGACAATGAGCAGTTCTTC. The chain carries TRBV30 and TRBJ2-1; 7 nucleotides match TRBD2. V gave up 2 bases and J gave up 5 bases; unmatched junction bases: 6. This CDR3 has 14 residues. Germline V gives CDR1 GTSNPN, CDR2 SVGIG (reference sequence).

The CDR3: CAWSAGTGGIDYYGYTF. In DNA form, the CDR3 reads TGTGCCTGGAGCGCCGGGACAGGGGGCATTGATTACTATGGCTACACCTTC. This chain links TRBV30 with TRBJ1-2; TRBD1 agrees at 12 bases. CDR1 is GTSNPN and CDR2 is SVGIG in the germline V gene (reference sequence). V was pared by 3 bases and J by 3 bases, with 11 bases of the junction left unmatched. This CDR3 has 17 amino acids.

The rearrangement links TRBV5-1 to TRBJ1-6; TRBD1 aligns across 9 bases. Germline V CDR1 and CDR2: SGHRS, YFSETQ. V dropped 4 bases and J dropped 12; count of bases not matched to a gene: 5. This CDR3 has 13 amino acids. The CDR3 is CASSRDRDLPLHF. DNA of the CDR3: TGCGCCAGCAGCCGGGACAGGGATTTACCCCTCCACTTT.

The gene calls are TRBV2 and TRBJ1-6; D is undetermined. This CDR3 contains 15 residues. CDR1 and CDR2 from the germline V gene are SNHLY and FYNNEI. Trimming cost V 3 bases and J 1 base, with 7 bases left between them. CDR3 sequence: CASSDEGSYNSPLHF. As DNA, the CDR3 is TGTGCCAGCAGTGACGAGGGATCCTATAATTCACCCCTCCACTTT.

The CDR3 reads CASAPTHYEQYF. CDR3 bases: TGTGCCAGCGCCCCTACTCACTACGAGCAGTACTTC. The chain has TRBV6-6 and TRBJ2-7; no definite D call. Trimming cost V 8 bases and J 3 bases, with 11 bases left between them. The CDR3 totals 12 residues. Germline V gene sequence: CDR1 MNHNY, CDR2 SVGAGI (reference sequence).

Here the CDR3 reads CASSQDVRTGDDGYTF. The CDR3 DNA sequence: TGTGCCAGCAGCCAAGACGTCCGGACAGGGGACGATGGCTACACCTTC. V usage is TRBV4-2 and J usage is TRBJ1-2; 9 bases fit TRBD1. V dropped 0 bases and J dropped 6; count of bases not matched to a gene: 8. Per germline, CDR1 LGHNA and CDR2 YNFKEQ. This CDR3 has 16 amino acids.

Concerning this clone: The same CDR3 can be traced to other DNA sequences in this sample. This chain joins TRBV2 and TRBJ1-2, with 7 nucleotides matching TRBD1. CDR1 SNHLY and CDR2 FYNNEI come from the germline V gene. The J segment lost 6 bases and the V segment lost 6 bases, leaving 7 bases of the junction unmatched. This CDR3 is built from 13 residues. This CDR3 reads CASSYRGGDGYTF. The CDR3, as DNA: TGTGCCAGCAGCTACAGGGGAGGAGATGGCTACACCTTC.

The chain links TRBV6-5 to TRBJ2-2, with a tentative D call TRBD1 (7 bases). Germline V CDR1 and CDR2: MNHEY, SVGAGI. The CDR3 contains 12 residues. V lost 10 bases and J lost 4, with 10 bases in between. CDR3 bases: TGTGCCACCCAGGGGGGCACCGGGGAGCTGTTTTTT. It yields the protein CATQGGTGELFF.

The gene calls are TRBV4-1 and TRBJ2-7; D unclear. This CDR3 is built from 15 residues. Trimming pared 2 bases from V and 3 bases from J, leaving 14 bases between. Germline CDR1 reads MGHRA; CDR2 reads YSYEKL. The CDR3 loop is CASSQYAPGNYEQYF. CDR3 bases: TGCGCCAGCAGCCAATACGCCCCGGGTAACTACGAGCAGTACTTC.

About this clone: The junction differs from germline at one of its ends, possibly a read error. The rearrangement links TRBV30 to TRBJ1-1; D gene unclear. CDR1 and CDR2 from the germline V gene are GTSNPN and SVGIG (reference sequence). This CDR3 region has 13 residues. CDR3 DNA sequence: TGTGCCTGGAGTGTAGAATGGACTACGGAAGATTTCTTT. Translation: CAWSVEWTTEDFF.

The rearrangement joins TRBV6-1 to TRBJ1-2, with D hard to call. The length of the CDR3 is 14 residues. Germline V gene lookup returns CDR1 MNHNS and CDR2 SASEGT. V lost 8 bases and J lost 3, with 16 bases in between. The CDR3 DNA reads as TGTGCCAGCCCCCCCGACATGTTCGACTATGGCTACACCTTC. It yields the protein CASPPDMFDYGYTF.

The chain employs TRBV6-5 and TRBJ2-4, with D maybe TRBD1 (5 bases). Trimming shortened V by 4 bases and J by 3 bases, and 10 bases separated the two germline ends. Germline CDR1 reads MNHEY; CDR2 reads SVGAGI. This CDR3 comprises 14 residues. CDR3 coding DNA: TGTGCCAGCAGTTCGGACATTTTCAAAAACATTCAGTACTTC. It translates to CASSSDIFKNIQYF.

The genes are TRBV27 and TRBJ2-6; D is unclear. CDR1 is MNHEY and CDR2 is SMNVEV in the germline V gene (reference sequence). The CDR3 is 16 amino acids. Trimming removed 4 bases at V and 0 bases at J, with 10 bases between. CDR3 coding DNA: TGTGCCAGCAGTTCCTTCCCGCGCTCTGGGGCCAACGTCCTGACTTTC. It is translated as CASSSFPRSGANVLTF.

This chain uses TRBV7-3 with TRBJ1-3; TRBD1 matches at 9 bases. The CDR3 totals 16 residues. Germline-derived CDR1 and CDR2 are SGHTA and FQGTGA. V gave up 3 bases and J gave up 0 bases; unmatched junction bases: 3. The CDR3 nucleotides are TGTGCCAGCAGCTTGACAGGGGGTGTCTCTGGAAACACCATATATTTT. Amino acids: CASSLTGGVSGNTIYF.

The rearrangement uses TRBV6-5 and TRBJ2-7, with D possibly TRBD2 on 6 matching bases. There are 15 residues in the CDR3. Per germline, CDR1 MNHEY and CDR2 SVGAGI. V was pared by 0 bases and J by 2 bases, with 11 bases between. The DNA of the CDR3 is TGTGCCAGCAGTTACTCTTGGACTAACGCCTACGAGCAGTACTTC. This sequence encodes CASSYSWTNAYEQYF.

V is TRBV9 and J is TRBJ2-1, with D perhaps TRBD2 (7 bases). Trimming removed 3 bases from V and 0 bases from J, with 13 bases in between. The CDR3 is 16 amino acids. Germline CDR1 reads SGDLS; CDR2 reads YYNGEE. In DNA form, the CDR3 reads TGTGCCAGCAGCGGGGGGGGACAACCCTCCTACAATGAGCAGTTCTTC. Protein: CASSGGGQPSYNEQFF.

The V gene is TRBV9, the J gene TRBJ1-1; 7 positions match TRBD1. The V and J ends lost 1 base and 6 bases, in that order; junction bases with no gene match: 6. The CDR3 runs to 14 residues. Germline CDR1 SGDLS, CDR2 YYNGEE. CDR3 nucleotide sequence: TGTGCCAGCAGCGTAAGAGACAGGGCCTCTGAAGCTTTCTTT. It specifies CASSVRDRASEAFF. The full variable domain, its missing parts supplied by reference TRBV9 and TRBJ1-1, is DSGVTQTPKHLITATGQRVTLRCSPRSGDLSVYWYQQSLDQGLQFLIQYYNGEERAKGNILERFSAQQFPDLHSELNLSSLELGDSALYFCASSVRDRASEAFFGQGTRLTVV.

The CDR3 here is CASRKRDRADTEAFF. CDR3 sequence (DNA): TGTGCCAGCAGGAAAAGGGACAGGGCCGACACTGAAGCTTTCTTT. This chain connects TRBV6-1 to TRBJ1-1, with 9 bases aligning to TRBD1. This CDR3 spans 15 amino acids. In germline, CDR1 is MNHNS, CDR2 SASEGT. V trimming: 6 bases; J trimming: 3 bases; junction bases outside the gene matches: 8.

This chain joins TRBV7-2 and TRBJ2-5; 8 nucleotides line up with TRBD2. The CDR3 totals 17 residues. Trimming removed 4 bases from V and 5 bases from J; junction bases left unmatched: 15. Germline loops: CDR1 SGHTA, CDR2 FQGNSA. The CDR3 is CASSSTGTRGWGETQYF. The CDR3 DNA is TGTGCCAGCAGCTCTACCGGGACTAGGGGGTGGGGGGAGACCCAGTACTTC.

The chain is built from TRBV7-8 and TRBJ2-5, with D maybe TRBD2 (5 bases). The DNA matches TRBJ2-7 better at its end, which makes the J call doubtful. Germline V gives CDR1 SGHVS, CDR2 FQNEAQ. This CDR3 has 15 residues. Written as DNA, the CDR3 is TGTGCCAGCAGCAGAAGACTCTCGGGATCCTACGAGCAGTACTTC. This encodes CASSRRLSGSYEQYF.

V and J are TRBV29-1 and TRBJ2-7, with TRBD1 identical over 9 bases. V gave up 7 bases and J gave up 2 bases; unmatched junction bases: 6. The CDR3 consists of 13 residues. Germline CDR1 is SQVTM and CDR2 is ANQGSEA. The CDR3 loop is CSAITGGAYEQYF. CDR3 bases: TGCAGCGCTATAACAGGGGGCGCCTACGAGCAGTACTTC.

The genes are TRBV15 and TRBJ2-3; TRBD1 is a possible D gene (6 bases). CDR3 length equals 15 residues. V was cut by 0 bases and J by 4 bases, with 11 bases left in between. The germline V gene encodes CDR1 LNHNV and CDR2 YYDKDF (reference sequence). The CDR3, as DNA: TGTGCCACCAGCAGAGATCTGCAGGGGCCAGATACGCAGTATTTT. It yields the protein CATSRDLQGPDTQYF. Based on the CDR3 plus reference TRBV15 and TRBJ2-3, the full variable domain is DAMVIQNPRYQVTQFGKPVTLSCSQTLNHNVMYWYQQKSSQAPKLLFHYYDKDFNNEADTPDNFQSRRPNTSFCFLDIRSPGLGDTAMYLCATSRDLQGPDTQYFGPGTRLTVL.

DNA for the CDR3: TGTGCCTGGCGCCAGGGGTATGGCTACACCTTC. Amino acids: CAWRQGYGYTF. The V call is TRBV30, the J call TRBJ1-2; D is possibly TRBD1 (6 bases). Germline CDR1 GTSNPN, CDR2 SVGIG (reference sequence). V lost 5 bases, J lost 5 bases, and 9 bases lay in between. CDR3 length: 11 residues.

The rearrangement joins TRBV29-1 to TRBJ2-7, with D hard to call. V gave up 2 bases and J gave up 3 bases, with 8 bases separating them. Germline V gives CDR1 SQVTM, CDR2 ANQGSEA. The CDR3 has 12 residues. In DNA, the CDR3 is TGCAGCGTTGAAAACAGATACTACGAGCAGTACTTC. Protein sequence: CSVENRYYEQYF.